Included here is one TCR beta chain sequence, with context. Antigen: not known. Peripheral blood genomic DNA, not sorted cells or RNA, was the template. These data come from a study of T cell repertoires in aging, cancer and after chemotherapy. Study-level background: Donor ages fell into six groups from 30 or younger up to 70 or older. Overall study results and limits: Compared with age-matched healthy donors, untreated hematological or solid cancer patients showed higher blood TCR clonality.

The junction had 5 bases not matched to a gene; V was cut back by 1 base and J by 2 bases. The CDR3 covers 15 residues. CDR1 is SGHDT, CDR2 YYEEEE, per germline. A mixed TRB-A/B primer pool amplified rearranged TRB by multiplex touch-down PCR. TCRdb fed the multiplex PCR reads into MiXCR, producing one record per CDR3 protein. The data show 4,000 to 5,000 distinct CDR3 sequences, 26% seen once. The J gene is TRBJ2-7, the V gene TRBV5-6, with 8 nucleotides matching TRBD2. The sequence was collected from a human donor with a blood cancer. The specimen sequenced was blood. CDR3 amino acids: CASSLQSGGTYEQYF. CDR3 DNA sequence: TGTGCCAGCAGCTTGCAAAGCGGGGGAACCTACGAGCAGTACTTC.